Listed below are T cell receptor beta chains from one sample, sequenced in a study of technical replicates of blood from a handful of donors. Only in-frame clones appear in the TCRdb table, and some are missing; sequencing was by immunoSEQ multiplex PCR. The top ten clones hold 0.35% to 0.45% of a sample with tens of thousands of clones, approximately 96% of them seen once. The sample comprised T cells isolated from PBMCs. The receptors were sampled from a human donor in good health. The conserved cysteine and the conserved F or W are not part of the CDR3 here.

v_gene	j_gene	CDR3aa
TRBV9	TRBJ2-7	ASSAARIRTYEQY
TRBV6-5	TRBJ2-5	ASSSGGETQY
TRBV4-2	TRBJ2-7	ASSVGTSGSSYEQY
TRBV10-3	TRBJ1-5	AISDSRTINSNQPQH
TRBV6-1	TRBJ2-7	AAGRDPYSYEQY
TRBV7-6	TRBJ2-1	ASSAYGLAWANEQF
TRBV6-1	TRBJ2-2	ASSELAGGPGELF
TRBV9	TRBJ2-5	ASSAHQGHQETQY
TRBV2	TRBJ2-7	ASSEWGAGGGYEQY
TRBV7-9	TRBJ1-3	ASSSGGKGNTIY
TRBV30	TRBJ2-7	ARGNSYEQY
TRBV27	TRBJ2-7	ASRWVEQGAHEQY
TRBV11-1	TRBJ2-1	ASSPPLGGYNEQF
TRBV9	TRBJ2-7	ASSVSAGTVEQY
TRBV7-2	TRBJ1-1	ASSLARGLMNTEAF
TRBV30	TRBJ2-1	AWKKPIRTSGNYNEQF
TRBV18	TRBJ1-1	ASSARQLNTEAF
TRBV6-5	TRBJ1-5	ASTNRGANQPQH
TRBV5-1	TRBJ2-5	ASSFRVQETQY
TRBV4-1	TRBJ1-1	ASSPRDWNTEAF
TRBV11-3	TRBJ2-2	ASSSDREGWTGELF
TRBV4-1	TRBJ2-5	ASSHAQAAAIQETQY
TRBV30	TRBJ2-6	AWTDPPTSGANVLT
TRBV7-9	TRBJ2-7	ASSFGGEQY
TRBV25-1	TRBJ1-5	ASSDSRQIGNQPQH
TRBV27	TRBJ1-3	ASSLSPATLAENTIY